This TCR beta chain stems from a study of control samples from healthy donors and cancer patients. Data came from immunoSEQ multiplex PCR; TCRdb stores just in-frame clones and leaves some out. Here the sample spans about 100,000 clones, over 80% being singletons. This clone is labeled medium-sized. Per the germline V gene, CDR1 is LNHDA and CDR2 is SQIVND (reference sequence). The CDR3 has 14 residues. V gave up 5 bases and J gave up 5 bases; unmatched junction bases: 7. The TCR comes from a man aged 25-45 years in good health. The sample consisted of blood. The V and J genes are TRBV19 and TRBJ2-7; TRBD1 agrees at 9 bases. CDR3 region: CASSLRTGEDEQYF. In nucleotides, the CDR3 is TGTGCCAGTAGTTTACGGACAGGGGAGGACGAGCAGTACTTC.